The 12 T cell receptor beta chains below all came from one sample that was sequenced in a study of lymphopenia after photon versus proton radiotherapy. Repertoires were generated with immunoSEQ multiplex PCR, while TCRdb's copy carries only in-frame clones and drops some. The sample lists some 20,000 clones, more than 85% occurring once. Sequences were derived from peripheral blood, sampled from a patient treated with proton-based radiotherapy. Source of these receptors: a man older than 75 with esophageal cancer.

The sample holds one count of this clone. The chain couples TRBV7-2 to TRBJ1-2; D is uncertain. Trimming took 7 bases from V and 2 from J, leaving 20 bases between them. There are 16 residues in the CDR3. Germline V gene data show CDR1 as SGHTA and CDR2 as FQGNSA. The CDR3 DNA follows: TGTGCCAGCACCGATAGTTTTGGACGAGAGAACTATGGCTACACCTTC. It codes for CASTDSFGRENYGYTF.

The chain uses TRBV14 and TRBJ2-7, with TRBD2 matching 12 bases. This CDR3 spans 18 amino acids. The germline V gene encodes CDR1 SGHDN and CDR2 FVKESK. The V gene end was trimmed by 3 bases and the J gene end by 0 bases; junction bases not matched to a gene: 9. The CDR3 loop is CASSQTSGSLIYSYEQYF. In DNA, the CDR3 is TGTGCCAGCAGCCAGACTAGCGGGAGTCTTATTTACTCCTACGAGCAGTACTTC.

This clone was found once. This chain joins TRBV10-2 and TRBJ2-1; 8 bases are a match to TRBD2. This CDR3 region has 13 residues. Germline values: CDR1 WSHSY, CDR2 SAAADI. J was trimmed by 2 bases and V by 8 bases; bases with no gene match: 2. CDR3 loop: CASFSGTYNEQFF. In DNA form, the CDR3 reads TGCGCCAGCTTTAGCGGGACCTACAATGAGCAGTTCTTC.

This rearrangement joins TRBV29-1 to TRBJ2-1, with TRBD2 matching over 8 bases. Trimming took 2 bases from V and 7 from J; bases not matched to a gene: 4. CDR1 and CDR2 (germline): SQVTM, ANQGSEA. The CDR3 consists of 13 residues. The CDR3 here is CSVEITGGNEQFF. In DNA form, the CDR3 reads TGCAGCGTTGAAATCACGGGAGGGAATGAGCAGTTCTTC.

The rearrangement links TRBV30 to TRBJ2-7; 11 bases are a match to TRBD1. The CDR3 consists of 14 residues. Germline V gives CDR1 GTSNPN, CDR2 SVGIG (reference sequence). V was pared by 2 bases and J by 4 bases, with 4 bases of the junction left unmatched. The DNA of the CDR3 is TGTGCCTGGAGTATAGGGACAGGGGGTTACGAGCAGTACTTC. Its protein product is CAWSIGTGGYEQYF.

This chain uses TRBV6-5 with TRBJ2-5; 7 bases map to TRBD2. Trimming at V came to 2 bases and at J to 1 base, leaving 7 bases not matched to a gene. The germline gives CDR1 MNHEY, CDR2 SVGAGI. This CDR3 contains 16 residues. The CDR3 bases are TGTGCCAGCAGTTACGAGGCGGGGGAACTCCAAGAGACCCAGTACTTC. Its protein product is CASSYEAGELQETQYF.

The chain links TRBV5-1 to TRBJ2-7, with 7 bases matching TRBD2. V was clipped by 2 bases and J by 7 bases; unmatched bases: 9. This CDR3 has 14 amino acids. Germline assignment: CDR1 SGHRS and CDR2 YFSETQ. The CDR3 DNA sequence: TGCGCCAGCAGCTTTCCCGGGAGGAGTAGTGAGCAGTACTTC. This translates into CASSFPGRSSEQYF.

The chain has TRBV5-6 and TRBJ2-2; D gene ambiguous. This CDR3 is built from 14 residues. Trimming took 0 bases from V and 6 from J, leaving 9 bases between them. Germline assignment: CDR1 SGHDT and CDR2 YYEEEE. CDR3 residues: CASSLGIRAGELFF. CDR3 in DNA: TGTGCCAGCAGCTTGGGGATCCGTGCCGGGGAGCTGTTTTTT.

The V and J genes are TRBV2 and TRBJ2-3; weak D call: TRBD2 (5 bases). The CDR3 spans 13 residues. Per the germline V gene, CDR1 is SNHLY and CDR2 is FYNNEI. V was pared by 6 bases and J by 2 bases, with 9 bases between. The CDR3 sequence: CASSREATDTQYF. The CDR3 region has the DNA TGTGCCAGCAGCCGGGAAGCCACAGATACGCAGTATTTT.

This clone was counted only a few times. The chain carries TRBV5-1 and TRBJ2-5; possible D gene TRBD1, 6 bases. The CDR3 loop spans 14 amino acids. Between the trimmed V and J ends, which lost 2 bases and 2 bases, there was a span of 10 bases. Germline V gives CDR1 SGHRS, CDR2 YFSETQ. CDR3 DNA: TGCGCCAGCAGCTTATGGACAGCACAAGAGACCCAGTACTTC. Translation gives CASSLWTAQETQYF.

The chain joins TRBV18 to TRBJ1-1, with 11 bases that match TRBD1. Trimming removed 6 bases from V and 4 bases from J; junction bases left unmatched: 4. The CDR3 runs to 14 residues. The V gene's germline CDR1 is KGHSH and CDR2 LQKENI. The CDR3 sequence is CASSSGTGGTEAFF. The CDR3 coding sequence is TGTGCCAGCTCTTCCGGGACAGGGGGCACTGAAGCTTTCTTT.

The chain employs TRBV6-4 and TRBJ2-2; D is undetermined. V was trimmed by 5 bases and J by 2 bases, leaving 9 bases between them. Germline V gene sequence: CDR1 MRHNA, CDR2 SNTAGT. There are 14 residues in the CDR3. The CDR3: CASSRTVNTGELFF. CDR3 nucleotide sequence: TGTGCCAGCAGTCGAACGGTCAACACCGGGGAGCTGTTTTTT.